Each of the 5 T cell receptor beta chains below was sequenced from the same sample in a study of molecular identifiers for immune sequencing clone quantification. TCRdb used MiXCR to reprocess the PCR reads, holding one entry per CDR3 protein. The profile shows some 680,000 distinct CDR3 sequences, roughly 23% of them singletons. Sequences were obtained from naive CD8+ T cells from blood, with Jurkat cell RNA spiked in. Subset indicated: FACS-sorted CD8+CD4-CCR7+CD45RA+ naive T cells. These receptor sequences come from a human donor in good health. Some libraries in this study had Jurkat cell RNA spiked in.

This clonotype showed up many times. This chain links TRBV15 with TRBJ2-7; possible D gene TRBD1, 5 bases. Germline-derived CDR1 and CDR2 are LNHNV and YYDKDF (reference sequence). There are 14 residues in the CDR3. Trimming pared 0 bases from V and 5 bases from J, leaving 11 bases between. CDR3 region: CATSRDSSGHEQYF. As DNA, the CDR3 is TGTGCCACCAGCAGAGATAGTTCAGGGCACGAGCAGTACTTC.

V is TRBV4-1 and J is TRBJ2-1, with unresolved D. Trimming stripped 1 base from V and 0 bases from J, with 7 bases between. The CDR3 totals 15 residues. Germline assignment: CDR1 MGHRA and CDR2 YSYEKL. The CDR3 DNA sequence: TGCGCCAGCAGCCAAGCAGCCCTCTCCTACAATGAGCAGTTCTTC. This sequence encodes CASSQAALSYNEQFF.

Here the CDR3 DNA reads TGTGCCATCAGTACTACCGACACCGGGGAGCTGTTTTTT. Amino acid sequence: CAISTTDTGELFF. The chain uses TRBV10-3 and TRBJ2-2; no firm D call. This CDR3 is built from 13 residues. The germline V gene has CDR1 ENHRY and CDR2 SYGVKD. V lost 5 bases and J 3 bases, leaving 7 bases between the germline ends.

On this clonotype itself: A read error may be the cause here, since a much bigger clone is one base away. The gene calls are TRBV7-6 and TRBJ2-7, with 7 positions matching TRBD2. CDR3 size: 17 residues. Germline V gene lookup returns CDR1 SGHVS and CDR2 FNYEAQ. V lost 3 bases, J lost 5 bases, and 16 bases stayed unmatched. The CDR3 here is CASSFLSRAREPDEQYF. DNA for the CDR3: TGTGCCAGCAGCTTTCTGTCGAGGGCGCGGGAGCCCGACGAGCAGTACTTC.

This clonotype was observed at least ten times. The chain is built from TRBV20-1 and TRBJ2-5; 7 nucleotides agree with TRBD2. CDR3 size: 15 residues. The V segment lost 1 base and the J segment 2 bases; nucleotides outside the gene matches: 7. Germline-derived CDR1 and CDR2 are DFQATT and SNEGSKA (reference sequence). The CDR3 DNA sequence: TGCAGTGCTAGAGTTGCGGGGGATAAACAAGAGACCCAGTACTTC. It specifies CSARVAGDKQETQYF.